This T cell receptor beta chain originates from a study of blood T cell repertoires in COVID-19. Study-wide background: Sites across the United States, Italy and Spain contributed samples from acute and convalescent COVID-19. Sources were T cells, B-cell-depleted T cells, or PBMCs; the material itself was cDNA or gDNA.

Authors' methods: Reference gene primer amplification gave estimated nucleated cell counts. The protocol was immunoSEQ multiplex PCR, while the TCRdb copy is restricted to in-frame clones and leaves out a portion. From that table come the V and J calls and clone size; the DNA was used to work out D and trimming. The repertoire holds fewer than 95,000 clones, with around 80% as singletons. This clone was seen a few times. From germline, CDR1 is SNHLY and CDR2 FYNNEI. Trimming cost V 6 bases and J 4 bases; bases outside gene matches: 9. This CDR3 contains 15 residues. This TCR derives from a human donor in a cohort sampled during active COVID-19. Sequenced material: peripheral blood. The chain combines TRBV2 with TRBJ1-1; the match to TRBD1 covers 9 bases. The CDR3 DNA reads as TGTGCCAGCAGCCTCCGGGACAGGGCGGCCACTGAAGCTTTCTTT. It encodes CASSLRDRAATEAFF.